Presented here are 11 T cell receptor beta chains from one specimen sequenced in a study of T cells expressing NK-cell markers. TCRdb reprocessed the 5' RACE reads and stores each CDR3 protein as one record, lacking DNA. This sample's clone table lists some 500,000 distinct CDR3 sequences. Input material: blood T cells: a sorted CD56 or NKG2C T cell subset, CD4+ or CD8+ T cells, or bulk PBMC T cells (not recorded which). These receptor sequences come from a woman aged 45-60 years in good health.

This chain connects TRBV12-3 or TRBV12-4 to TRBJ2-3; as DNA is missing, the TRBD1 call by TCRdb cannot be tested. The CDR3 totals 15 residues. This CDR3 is CASSSGRGRTDTQYF.

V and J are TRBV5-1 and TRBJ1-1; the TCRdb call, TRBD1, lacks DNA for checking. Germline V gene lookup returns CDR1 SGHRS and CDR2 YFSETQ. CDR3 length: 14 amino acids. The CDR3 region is CASSLVQGWSEAFF.

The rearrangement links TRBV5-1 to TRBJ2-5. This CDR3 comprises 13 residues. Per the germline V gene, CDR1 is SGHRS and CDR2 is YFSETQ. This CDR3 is CASARWTQETQYF.

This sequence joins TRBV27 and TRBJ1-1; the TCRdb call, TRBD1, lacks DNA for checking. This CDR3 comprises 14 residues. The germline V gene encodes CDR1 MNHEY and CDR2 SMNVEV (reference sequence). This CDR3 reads CAPRTGALNTEAFF.

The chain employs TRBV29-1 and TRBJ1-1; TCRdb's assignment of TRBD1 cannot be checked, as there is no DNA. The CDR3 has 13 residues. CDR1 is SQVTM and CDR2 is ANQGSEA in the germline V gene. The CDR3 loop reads CSAIWGGSPEAFF.

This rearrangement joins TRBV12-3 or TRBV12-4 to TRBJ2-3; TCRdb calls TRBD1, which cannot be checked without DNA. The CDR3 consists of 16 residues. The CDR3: CASTPPQGEGTDTQYF.

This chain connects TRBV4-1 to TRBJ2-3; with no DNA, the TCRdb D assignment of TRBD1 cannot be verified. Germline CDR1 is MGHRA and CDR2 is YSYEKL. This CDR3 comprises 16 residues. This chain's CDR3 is CASSHPGLGGYDTQYF.

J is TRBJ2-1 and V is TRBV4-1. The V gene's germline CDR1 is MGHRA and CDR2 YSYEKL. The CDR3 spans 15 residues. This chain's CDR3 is CASSLPVRGLNEQFF.

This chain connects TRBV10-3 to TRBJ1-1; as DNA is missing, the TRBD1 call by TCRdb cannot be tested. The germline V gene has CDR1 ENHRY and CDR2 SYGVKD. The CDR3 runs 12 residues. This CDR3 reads CASKTGDTEAFF.

This chain's CDR3 is CASSPAPYEQFF. The chain uses TRBV14 and TRBJ2-1; checking the TCRdb D call of TRBD1 is not possible without DNA. Germline CDR1 reads SGHDN; CDR2 reads FVKESK. The CDR3 covers 12 residues.

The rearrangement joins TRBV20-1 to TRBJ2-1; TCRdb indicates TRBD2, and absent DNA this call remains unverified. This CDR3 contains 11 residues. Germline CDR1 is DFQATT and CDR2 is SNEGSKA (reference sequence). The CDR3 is CSASSGTSWFF.